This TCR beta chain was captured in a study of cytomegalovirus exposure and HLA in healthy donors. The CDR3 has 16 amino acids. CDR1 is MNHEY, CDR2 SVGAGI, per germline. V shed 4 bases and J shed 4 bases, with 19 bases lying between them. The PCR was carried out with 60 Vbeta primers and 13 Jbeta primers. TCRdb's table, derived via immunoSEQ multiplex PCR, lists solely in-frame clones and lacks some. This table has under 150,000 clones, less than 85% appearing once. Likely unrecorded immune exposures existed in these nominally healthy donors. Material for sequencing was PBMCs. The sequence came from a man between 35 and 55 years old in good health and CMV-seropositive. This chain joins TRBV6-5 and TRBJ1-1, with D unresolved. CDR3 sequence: CASSSLPGSGGTEAFF. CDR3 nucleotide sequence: TGTGCCAGCAGTTCCCTTCCCGGGAGTGGTGGCACTGAAGCTTTCTTT.